One and the same sample provided the 32 T cell receptor beta chains below, sequenced in a study of post-analysis software for immune sequencing data. No antigen has been assigned to these receptors. Study findings and constraints: Elevated frequency relative to controls characterized four or five TRBV segments in patients, TRBV5-6, TRBV5-1 and TRBV20-1 among them.

Unique molecular identifiers were present in the TCR beta cDNA libraries. TCRdb re-called the PCR reads with MiXCR, one entry per CDR3 protein. Here the sample spans roughly 730,000 distinct CDR3 sequences, roughly 30% being singletons. The sample taken for sequencing was blood. These receptors originate from a girl aged 10-17 years with multiple sclerosis.

V is TRBV6-5 and J is TRBJ1-2; D ambiguous. Trimming removed 7 bases at V and 1 base at J, with 10 bases between. The CDR3 is 13 residues long. CDR1 MNHEY and CDR2 SVGAGI come from the germline V gene. DNA for the CDR3: TGTGCCAGCAAACAGAGACTTAACTATGGCTACACCTTC. This translates into CASKQRLNYGYTF.

There are a few counts of this clonotype. The chain employs TRBV5-1 and TRBJ2-5; D ambiguous. With 4 bases removed from V and 2 bases from J, the gap between germline ends came to 15 bases. Germline CDR1 reads SGHRS; CDR2 reads YFSETQ. The CDR3 has 15 residues. The CDR3 sequence: CASSHPVGGQETQYF. The DNA for the CDR3 is TGCGCCAGCAGCCATCCCGTGGGTGGACAAGAGACCCAGTACTTC.

V and J are TRBV28 and TRBJ2-1; possibly TRBD2 for D (5 bases). CDR1 and CDR2 from the germline V gene are MDHEN and SYDVKM. Trimming took 4 bases from V and 6 from J, leaving 19 bases between them. This CDR3 contains 16 residues. For the CDR3, the DNA is TGTGCCAGCAGTTCCCCGAGCGGTCCCCTGGGCAATGAGCAGTTCTTC. Its protein is CASSSPSGPLGNEQFF.

The sample holds a few counts of this clonotype. This chain links TRBV15 with TRBJ2-1, with 7 bases lining up with TRBD2. Germline-derived CDR1 and CDR2 are LNHNV and YYDKDF (reference sequence). This CDR3 is 19 amino acids long. The J segment lost 9 bases and the V segment lost 1 base, leaving 21 bases of the junction unmatched. The CDR3 region is CATSRGLTSGAERGREQFF. The DNA of the CDR3 is TGTGCCACCAGCAGAGGCCTGACAAGCGGGGCAGAGCGTGGTCGTGAGCAGTTCTTC.

The CDR3: CASSTGTGVDNEQFF. CDR3 bases: TGTGCCAGTAGTACCGGGACAGGGGTAGACAATGAGCAGTTCTTC. The rearrangement uses TRBV19 and TRBJ2-1, with 10 nucleotides matching TRBD1. The CDR3 totals 15 residues. Germline V gene sequence: CDR1 LNHDA, CDR2 SQIVND (reference sequence). Losses at the gene ends were 4 bases for V and 5 bases for J; bases not matched to a gene: 5.

The chain recombines TRBV11-2 with TRBJ2-3, with 14 bases fitting TRBD2. This CDR3 region has 16 residues. Per the germline V gene, CDR1 is SGHAT and CDR2 is FQNNGV. With V trimmed by 5 bases and J by 6 bases, 7 bases remained unmatched. The CDR3 protein is CASSLTSGRVLDTQYF. Here the CDR3 DNA reads TGTGCCAGCAGCCTGACTAGCGGGAGGGTTTTGGATACGCAGTATTTT.

This clonotype was picked up a small number of times. Here the CDR3 DNA reads TGCGCCAGCAGCCATTTCGGCGGGACACCCGACACAGATACGCAGTATTTT. This translates into CASSHFGGTPDTDTQYF. The V gene is TRBV4-1, the J gene TRBJ2-3, with D perhaps matching TRBD1 or TRBD2 (6 bases each). Trimming took off 3 bases at V and 2 bases at J, with 18 bases between the two ends. There are 17 residues in the CDR3. Germline V gene data show CDR1 as MGHRA and CDR2 as YSYEKL.

The chain links TRBV6-4 to TRBJ1-1, with D possibly being TRBD1 (5 bases). CDR3 length: 13 residues. Trimming removed 3 bases from V and 5 bases from J, with 10 bases in between. From germline, CDR1 is MRHNA and CDR2 SNTAGT. CDR3 nucleotide sequence: TGTGCCAGCAGTGATAGGGGAAAAACTGAAGCTTTCTTT. Encoded protein: CASSDRGKTEAFF.

There are a few counts of this clonotype. The gene calls are TRBV6-1 and TRBJ2-5; 7 bases align to TRBD2. J lost 5 bases, V lost 8 bases, and 8 bases had no gene match. The CDR3 extends over 13 amino acids. Germline-derived CDR1 and CDR2 are MNHNS and SASEGT. CDR3 nucleotides: TGTGCCAGCGAGGCTGGGAGGGGCGAGACCCAGTACTTC. Translated, it gives CASEAGRGETQYF.

For this clonotype: A much larger clone sits a single nucleotide away, making a read error possible. The chain recombines TRBV10-1 with TRBJ2-7; TRBD1 aligns across 8 bases. The CDR3 extends over 15 amino acids. In germline, CDR1 is WNHNN, CDR2 SYGVQD (reference sequence). Losses at the gene ends were 8 bases for V and 0 bases for J; bases not matched to a gene: 9. For the CDR3, the DNA is TGCGCCAGCGGTGCGGGACAGGTCAGCTCCTACGAGCAGTACTTC. Translated: CASGAGQVSSYEQYF.

This clonotype was seen only a few times. This chain joins TRBV7-2 and TRBJ2-7; D remains unclear. The V gene lost 6 bases and the J gene lost 5 bases, with 14 bases spanning the gap. Germline V gives CDR1 SGHTA, CDR2 FQGNSA. This CDR3 is built from 13 residues. The CDR3 spells CASSKGPEDEQYF. Written as DNA, the CDR3 is TGTGCCAGCAGTAAGGGTCCGGAAGACGAGCAGTACTTC.

For the CDR3, the DNA is TGTGCCAGCAGTGGCAGGGGCCGCTTCCAGTACTTC. Protein product: CASSGRGRFQYF. The rearrangement uses TRBV2 and TRBJ2-7; tentatively, D is TRBD1 (6 bases). The CDR3 is made up of 12 amino acids. The V gene's germline CDR1 is SNHLY and CDR2 FYNNEI. V lost 4 bases, J lost 10 bases, and 14 bases lay in between. Together with reference TRBV2 and TRBJ2-7, the CDR3 gives the full variable domain: EPEVTQTPSHQVTQMGQEVILRCVPISNHLYFYWYRQILGQKVEFLVSFYNNEISEKSEIFDDQFSVERPDGSNFTLKIRSTKLEDSAMYFCASSGRGRFQYFGPGTRLTVT.

V and J are TRBV7-8 and TRBJ1-4; 7 nucleotides align to TRBD1. V shed 8 bases, J shed 2 bases, and the junction held 5 bases outside the gene matches. CDR1 is SGHVS and CDR2 is FQNEAQ in the germline V gene. There are 14 residues in the CDR3. The chain's CDR3 is CASGLQGTNEKLFF. CDR3 DNA sequence: TGTGCCAGCGGCCTACAGGGGACTAATGAAAAACTGTTTTTT.

This clonotype was observed at least ten times. For the CDR3, the DNA is TGTGCCAGCAGTTCTGGACCTATGGATGAGCAGTTCTTC. Amino acid sequence: CASSSGPMDEQFF. The V and J genes are TRBV6-2 or TRBV6-3 and TRBJ2-1; no definite D call. Trimming left V 4 bases short and J 8 bases short, with 12 bases between. The germline gives CDR1 MNHEY, CDR2 SVGEGT. The CDR3 consists of 13 residues.

This clonotype has a count of ten or more. V usage is TRBV6-1 and J usage is TRBJ2-5; unclear D gene. With 6 bases removed from V and 0 bases from J, the gap between germline ends came to 8 bases. Looked up from germline, CDR1 is MNHNS and CDR2 is SASEGT. This CDR3 comprises 13 residues. The CDR3 region has the DNA TGTGCCAGCAGCGACACGTACCAAGAGACCCAGTACTTC. This gives the protein CASSDTYQETQYF.

The gene calls are TRBV12-3 or TRBV12-4 and TRBJ1-5; TRBD1 matches at 9 bases. V gave up 6 bases and J gave up 2 bases; unmatched junction bases: 5. This CDR3 is built from 15 residues. The CDR3 loop is CASSVRTGGNQPQHF. The CDR3 coding sequence is TGTGCCAGCAGCGTAAGGACAGGGGGCAATCAGCCCCAGCATTTT.

The V gene is TRBV11-2, the J gene TRBJ2-1; D unresolved. The CDR3 sequence is 14 residues long. V lost 3 bases and J 9 bases, leaving 15 bases between the germline ends. The germline V gene has CDR1 SGHAT and CDR2 FQNNGV. CDR3 amino acids: CASSFRPDDGEQFF. In nucleotides, the CDR3 is TGTGCCAGCAGCTTTCGACCCGACGATGGTGAGCAGTTCTTC. Combining the CDR3 with reference TRBV11-2 and TRBJ2-1 gives the whole variable domain EAGVAQSPRYKIIEKRQSVAFWCNPISGHATLYWYQQILGQGPKLLIQFQNNGVVDDSQLPKDRFSAERLKGVDSTLKIQPAKLEDSAVYLCASSFRPDDGEQFFGPGTRLTVL.

The CDR3 region is CASRNRGGTEAFF. The CDR3 region has the DNA TGTGCCAGCCGTAACAGGGGTGGCACTGAAGCTTTCTTT. The rearrangement joins TRBV18 to TRBJ1-1, with TRBD1 matching 7 bases. V shed 8 bases and J 4 bases; nucleotides not matched to a gene: 7. CDR3 length: 13 residues. Germline values: CDR1 KGHSH, CDR2 LQKENI.

V and J are TRBV7-6 and TRBJ2-7; D may be TRBD1 or TRBD2 (5 bases each). Germline-derived CDR1 and CDR2 are SGHVS and FNYEAQ. Trimming stripped 5 bases from V and 3 bases from J, with 14 bases between. CDR3 length: 14 amino acids. DNA of the CDR3: TGTGCCAGCAGCCTCCGGGACGGCCGCTACGAGCAGTACTTC. Translation gives CASSLRDGRYEQYF.

This clonotype appeared a single time. This chain uses TRBV6-5 with TRBJ2-7, with D perhaps TRBD1 (5 bases). Germline V gene sequence: CDR1 MNHEY, CDR2 SVGAGI. Trimming took 5 bases from V and 0 from J, leaving 11 bases between them. The CDR3 spans 14 residues. This CDR3 reads CASSHQRGSYEQYF. The CDR3 DNA is TGTGCCAGCAGTCACCAAAGGGGCTCCTACGAGCAGTACTTC.

Only a few counts were recorded for this clonotype. The V call is TRBV20-1, the J call TRBJ2-1; 7 bases fit TRBD2. V trimming: 5 bases; J trimming: 3 bases; junction bases outside the gene matches: 7. Looked up from germline, CDR1 is DFQATT and CDR2 is SNEGSKA (reference sequence). There are 14 residues in the CDR3. CDR3 residues: CSADQSGIYNEQFF. The CDR3 nucleotides are TGCAGTGCTGATCAAAGCGGGATCTACAATGAGCAGTTCTTC.

Concerning this clonotype: A read error may account for a junction end that differs from germline. The rearrangement joins TRBV2 to TRBJ2-1, with D tentatively TRBD1 or TRBD2 (5 bases each). Germline V gives CDR1 SNHLY, CDR2 FYNNEI. This CDR3 has 13 residues. The CDR3 sequence: CTSSEAWGNEQFF. In DNA, the CDR3 is TGTACCAGCAGTGAGGCGTGGGGGAATGAGCAGTTCTTC.

The chain is built from TRBV5-1 and TRBJ1-2; D ambiguous. The ends were cut back, 0 bases at V and 8 bases at J, with 11 bases in the middle. This CDR3 is 13 amino acids long. Germline-derived CDR1 and CDR2 are SGHRS and YFSETQ. DNA for the CDR3: TGCGCCAGCAGCTTGGACAGCGCCGGAGGCTACACCTTC. As protein: CASSLDSAGGYTF.

The chain employs TRBV20-1 and TRBJ2-7, with D possibly being TRBD2 (6 bases). CDR3 length equals 12 residues. The V and J ends lost 5 bases and 0 bases respectively, with 8 bases between them. Germline assignment: CDR1 DFQATT and CDR2 SNEGSKA (reference sequence). CDR3 in amino acids: CSAGGSSYEQYF. For the CDR3, the DNA is TGCAGTGCTGGAGGGTCCTCCTACGAGCAGTACTTC.

This chain links TRBV29-1 with TRBJ2-7; D is unclear. V dropped 0 bases and J dropped 4 bases, with 10 bases sitting between them. The germline gives CDR1 SQVTM, CDR2 ANQGSEA. The CDR3 contains 13 residues. The CDR3 DNA follows: TGCAGCGTTGAAGATACCAGCCGGTACGAGCAGTACTTC. Protein: CSVEDTSRYEQYF.

The chain links TRBV4-1 to TRBJ1-6; TRBD1 aligns across 10 bases. The CDR3 sequence is 15 residues long. The junction had 2 bases not matched to a gene; V was cut back by 2 bases and J by 7 bases. Germline values: CDR1 MGHRA, CDR2 YSYEKL. CDR3 residues: CASSQPGQGNSPLHF. The DNA of the CDR3 is TGCGCCAGCAGCCAACCGGGACAGGGGAATTCACCCCTCCACTTT.

This clonotype was seen a handful of times. This chain links TRBV20-1 with TRBJ2-1; D perhaps matches TRBD2 (6 bases). The assigned J gene may be wrong: the sequence end matches TRBJ2-7 better. This CDR3 is 15 amino acids long. Germline-derived CDR1 and CDR2 are DFQATT and SNEGSKA (reference sequence). CDR3 in DNA: TGCAGTGCTAGAGATCGGGAGAGGTCCTACAATGAGCAGTACTTC. Protein product: CSARDRERSYNEQYF.

This clonotype turned up a few times. The rearrangement links TRBV4-3 to TRBJ2-3; 15 positions agree with TRBD2. The V gene end was trimmed by 0 bases and the J gene end by 5 bases; junction bases not matched to a gene: 12. The CDR3 extends over 20 amino acids. Per germline, CDR1 LGHNA and CDR2 YSLEER. Written as DNA, the CDR3 is TGCGCCAGCAGCCAAGAAACGACAGGGACTAGCGGGAGGCGGAGAGATACGCAGTATTTT. Protein sequence: CASSQETTGTSGRRRDTQYF.

This clonotype has more than one count but fewer than ten. This rearrangement joins TRBV2 to TRBJ2-1; weak D call: TRBD1 (5 bases). This CDR3 comprises 12 residues. Germline loops: CDR1 SNHLY, CDR2 FYNNEI. The V and J ends lost 7 bases and 3 bases respectively, with 7 bases between them. In nucleotides, the CDR3 is TGTGCCAGCATAGACAGCTACAATGAGCAGTTCTTC. Its translation: CASIDSYNEQFF.

A remark on this clonotype: One junction end does not reproduce the germline sequence, and a read error may be involved. The J gene is TRBJ1-2, the V gene TRBV20-1, with D perhaps matching TRBD1 (6 bases). The CDR3 is made up of 14 amino acids. Germline V gene sequence: CDR1 DFQATT, CDR2 SNEGSKA (reference sequence). The CDR3 DNA reads TGCAGTGCTAGAGATCGTCGGGGGCTCTATGACTACACCTTC. Its translation is CSARDRRGLYDYTF.

This clonotype occurred many times. The chain links TRBV7-2 to TRBJ1-2, with 11 positions matching TRBD1. CDR1 and CDR2 (germline): SGHTA, FQGNSA. CDR3 length: 14 amino acids. With V trimmed by 7 bases and J by 8 bases, 9 bases remained unmatched. CDR3 bases: TGTGCCAGCACCCCACCGGGACAGGGGGGAGGCTACACCTTC. Residues: CASTPPGQGGGYTF.

There are a few counts of this clonotype. The chain is built from TRBV20-1 and TRBJ1-5, with 10 bases aligning to TRBD1. Germline values: CDR1 DFQATT, CDR2 SNEGSKA (reference sequence). Trimming cost V 6 bases and J 3 bases; bases outside gene matches: 8. The CDR3 consists of 15 residues. CDR3 loop: CSATGTGVTNQPQHF. As DNA, the CDR3 is TGCAGTGCCACCGGGACAGGGGTAACCAATCAGCCCCAGCATTTT.